This TCR beta chain comes out of a study of CD8 T cells in Susac syndrome. Reverse transcription used roughly 0.5 to 1 ug RNA and random hexamers. The CDR3 of TCR beta was amplified by immunoSEQ multiplex PCR across 54 Vbeta and 13 Jbeta. TCRdb passed the immunoSEQ multiplex PCR reads through MiXCR, listing each CDR3 protein once. Of 190,000 or so distinct CDR3 sequences in the sample, more than 85% are singletons; the top ten hold approximately 0.075%. CDR3 length: 14 residues. Trimming took off 1 base at V and 3 bases at J, with 6 bases between the two ends. This clonotype was recorded only once. Sequencing of TCR beta drew on CD8+ and CD4+ T cells from blood. It was treatment-naive patients with stable or active relapsing-remitting disease who made up the multiple sclerosis controls. The CD8+ and CD4+ T cells were negatively isolated, with the TEMRA cells enriched by FACS.

The sample comprised CD4+ T cells from PBMCs. The TCR comes from a human donor with multiple sclerosis. The chain uses TRBV12-3 or TRBV12-4 and TRBJ2-2; no definite D call. In nucleotides, the CDR3 is TGTGCCAGCAGTTTAGTGCCTTACACCGGGGAGCTGTTTTTT. Protein sequence: CASSLVPYTGELFF.